The next 29 T cell receptor beta chains were all read from a single sample in a study of cytomegalovirus exposure and HLA in healthy donors. A multiplex PCR was run with 60 Vbeta primers and 13 Jbeta primers. Measured with immunoSEQ multiplex PCR; TCRdb has only the in-frame clones, and not every one. The repertoire has around 96,000 clones, 55% to 75% of them found once; the top ten carry approximately 3%. The sample consisted of PBMCs. The receptors were sampled from a man aged 55 to 70 in good health and CMV-seronegative.

The gene calls are TRBV5-1 and TRBJ1-1, with D possibly being TRBD1 (6 bases). Germline CDR1 is SGHRS and CDR2 is YFSETQ. Trimming took 0 bases from V and 2 from J, leaving 8 bases between them. This CDR3 has 14 residues. CDR3 DNA: TGCGCCAGCAGCTTGGACAGGGTTAACACTGAAGCTTTCTTT. It translates to CASSLDRVNTEAFF.

This chain links TRBV10-1 with TRBJ2-2, with a possible D match to TRBD1 (6 bases). CDR1 is WNHNN and CDR2 is SYGVQD in the germline V gene (reference sequence). The CDR3 has 15 amino acids. The germline V and J ends were trimmed by 5 bases and 7 bases, with 17 bases remaining between them. The CDR3 loop is CASSLTGSRGGELFF. In DNA, the CDR3 is TGCGCCAGCAGTTTGACAGGTTCGAGAGGCGGGGAGCTGTTTTTT.

The V and J genes are TRBV9 and TRBJ2-3; 11 bases match TRBD2. The V and J ends lost 0 bases and 2 bases, in that order; junction bases with no gene match: 11. This CDR3 region has 19 residues. Germline lookup yields CDR1 SGDLS and CDR2 YYNGEE. The chain's CDR3 is CASSVGRIGGLAATDTQYF. The CDR3 DNA reads TGTGCCAGCAGCGTAGGACGAATTGGGGGACTAGCGGCCACAGATACGCAGTATTTT.

The rearrangement uses TRBV19 and TRBJ1-1; 7 nucleotides align to TRBD1. The CDR3 extends over 14 amino acids. The V and J ends lost 5 bases and 1 base, in that order; junction bases with no gene match: 4. The germline V gene encodes CDR1 LNHDA and CDR2 SQIVND (reference sequence). The CDR3 spells CASSARQGNTEAFF. The CDR3 coding sequence is TGTGCCAGTAGTGCACGACAGGGGAACACTGAAGCTTTCTTT.

In its sample, this clone was seen once. The chain has TRBV18 and TRBJ2-2; 7 positions match TRBD2. This CDR3 is built from 16 residues. In germline, CDR1 is KGHSH, CDR2 LQKENI. Trimming removed 4 bases from V and 0 bases from J; junction bases left unmatched: 5. The CDR3 loop reads CASSRERDPNTGELFF. The CDR3 region has the DNA TGTGCCAGCTCACGAGAGCGGGATCCGAACACCGGGGAGCTGTTTTTT. Variable domain in full (rest from reference TRBV18 and TRBJ2-2): NAGVMQNPRHLVRRRGQEARLRCSPMKGHSHVYWYRQLPEEGLKFMVYLQKENIIDESGMPKERFSAEFPKEGPSILRIQQVVRGDSAAYFCASSRERDPNTGELFFGEGSRLTVL.

V usage is TRBV15 and J usage is TRBJ2-1; 9 bases match TRBD2. V gave up 0 bases and J gave up 9 bases; unmatched junction bases: 9. CDR1 and CDR2 (germline): LNHNV, YYDKDF (reference sequence). This CDR3 is built from 16 residues. CDR3 loop: CATSRDVVAGVIEQFF. In DNA form, the CDR3 reads TGTGCCACCAGCAGAGATGTAGTAGCGGGAGTGATTGAGCAGTTCTTC.

This rearrangement joins TRBV27 to TRBJ1-6, with TRBD1 matching over 8 bases. Germline assignment: CDR1 MNHEY and CDR2 SMNVEV (reference sequence). This CDR3 spans 14 amino acids. J was trimmed by 3 bases and V by 6 bases; bases with no gene match: 1. The CDR3 nucleotides read TGTGCCAGCAGGGGACAGGTCTATAATTCACCCCTCCACTTT. As protein: CASRGQVYNSPLHF.

The V and J genes are TRBV21-1 and TRBJ2-7; no DNA check was done on the table's D call, TRBD2. TRBV21-1 is deemed a pseudogene. The CDR3 has 15 residues. This chain's CDR3 is CASTPFGDLTYEQYF. In DNA form, the CDR3 reads TGTGCCAGCACGCCTTTCGGAGACTTGACCTACGAGCAGTACTTC.

The chain employs TRBV28 and TRBJ2-3; D is unresolved. V lost 6 bases, J lost 4 bases, and 20 bases lay in between. This CDR3 has 16 amino acids. The germline V gene encodes CDR1 MDHEN and CDR2 SYDVKM. The CDR3 DNA is TGTGCCAGCAGCCCCCCTCCCGGTACAGTTGCAGATACGCAGTATTTT. The encoded protein is CASSPPPGTVADTQYF. The full variable domain, with the rest looked up from reference TRBV28 and TRBJ2-3, is DVKVTQSSRYLVKRTGEKVFLECVQDMDHENMFWYRQDPGLGLRLIYFSYDVKMKEKGDIPEGYSVSREKKERFSLILESASTNQTSMYLCASSPPPGTVADTQYFGPGTRLTVL.

The genes are TRBV29-1 and TRBJ1-5, with 7 bases fitting TRBD1. CDR1 and CDR2 (germline): SQVTM, ANQGSEA. This CDR3 is built from 13 residues. With 7 bases clipped from V and 5 bases from J, the junction kept 8 bases outside the gene matches. CDR3 amino acids: CSGSTGWDQPQHF. CDR3 coding DNA: TGCAGCGGATCGACAGGGTGGGATCAGCCCCAGCATTTT.

This rearrangement joins TRBV7-9 to TRBJ1-2; the match to TRBD1 covers 8 bases. J was trimmed by 8 bases and V by 6 bases; bases with no gene match: 8. This CDR3 has 13 amino acids. The V gene's germline CDR1 is SEHNR and CDR2 FQNEAQ (reference sequence). The CDR3, as DNA: TGTGCCAGCAGTTGGACAGGGTCGGAAGGCTACACCTTC. Its protein product is CASSWTGSEGYTF.

The rearrangement uses TRBV10-3 and TRBJ2-5; possible D gene TRBD2, 7 bases. Near its end, the DNA agrees better with TRBJ2-7, so the J call may be wrong. Germline CDR1 reads ENHRY; CDR2 reads SYGVKD. The CDR3 has 14 amino acids. The DNA for the CDR3 is TGTGCCGTCGGAAAGGGGGGACTACTACACGAGCAGTACTTC. Translation gives CAVGKGGLLHEQYF.

CDR3 loop: CASSFRGHIEAFF. Here the CDR3 DNA reads TGTGCCAGCAGTTTCAGGGGGCACATTGAAGCTTTCTTT. The rearrangement links TRBV2 to TRBJ1-1, with 8 positions matching TRBD1. The trim removed 5 bases at V and 7 bases at J, leaving 6 bases unmatched. From germline, CDR1 is SNHLY and CDR2 FYNNEI. The CDR3 is 13 residues long.

The genes are TRBV25-1 and TRBJ1-5; D not certain. The CDR3 contains 14 residues. Germline CDR1 MGHDK, CDR2 SYGVNS. The germline V and J ends were trimmed by 4 bases and 0 bases, with 7 bases remaining between them. This chain's CDR3 is CASSGDYSNQPQHF. CDR3 nucleotides: TGTGCCAGCAGTGGCGATTATAGCAATCAGCCCCAGCATTTT.

The chain uses TRBV28 and TRBJ1-2, with D possibly TRBD1 on 6 matching bases. There are 13 residues in the CDR3. V lost 4 bases and J 4 bases, leaving 10 bases between the germline ends. The germline CDR1 and CDR2 sequences are MDHEN and SYDVKM. This CDR3 reads CASSWGGAYGYTF. The CDR3 DNA follows: TGTGCCAGCAGTTGGGGGGGGGCCTATGGCTACACCTTC.

This clone showed up just a few times. The rearrangement links TRBV29-1 to TRBJ2-7, with D possibly being TRBD1 (5 bases). This CDR3 spans 16 amino acids. Trimming pared 1 base from V and 0 bases from J, leaving 16 bases between. Germline V lookup: CDR1 SQVTM, CDR2 ANQGSEA. CDR3 DNA: TGCAGCGTTGAAGCGGTTTGCAGGGTACTCTCCTACGAGCAGTACTTC. Translated, it gives CSVEAVCRVLSYEQYF.

Ten or more counts support this clone. The chain is built from TRBV6-4 and TRBJ2-3, with D hard to call. The CDR3 is 13 residues long. Germline values: CDR1 MRHNA, CDR2 SNTAGT. Trimming left V 2 bases short and J 1 base short, with 4 bases between. CDR3 bases: TGTGCCAGCAGTGACCGGGGCACAGATACGCAGTATTTT. Amino acid sequence: CASSDRGTDTQYF.

This chain connects TRBV28 to TRBJ1-2; D not certain. Germline V gene data show CDR1 as MDHEN and CDR2 as SYDVKM. CDR3 size: 13 residues. V gave up 2 bases and J gave up 2 bases, with 6 bases separating them. The CDR3 DNA is TGTGCCAGCAGTTTACTCAGGAACTATGGCTACACCTTC. Encoded protein: CASSLLRNYGYTF.

Of note for this clone: The junction departs from the called germline gene at one end, perhaps through a read error. The chain joins TRBV5-1 to TRBJ1-1, with D possibly matching TRBD1 (5 bases). CDR3 length: 15 amino acids. Germline lookup yields CDR1 SGHRS and CDR2 YFSETQ. The CDR3 nucleotides are TGCGCCAGCAGCTCCGGAAGGGGCTTGAAGACTGAAGCTTTCTTT. It yields the protein CASSSGRGLKTEAFF.

The genes are TRBV6-5 and TRBJ1-1; TRBD1 matches 7 bases. Germline CDR1 is MNHEY and CDR2 is SVGAGI. Germline trimming cut 7 bases from V and 6 bases from J; bases unmatched to any gene: 11. The CDR3 spans 14 residues. The CDR3 DNA reads as TGTGCCAGCATTCACAGGGGAATCGGCGCTGAAGCTTTCTTT. It codes for CASIHRGIGAEAFF.

This chain uses TRBV15 with TRBJ1-5; the match to TRBD1 covers 7 bases. CDR3 length: 13 amino acids. Germline values: CDR1 LNHNV, CDR2 YYDKDF (reference sequence). V was pared by 4 bases and J by 4 bases, with 1 base of the junction left unmatched. CDR3 in DNA: TGTGCCACCAGCACGACAGGGAATCAGCCCCAGCATTTT. Translating gives CATSTTGNQPQHF.

The chain employs TRBV5-4 and TRBJ2-2; 10 bases align to TRBD1. Per the germline V gene, CDR1 is SGHNT and CDR2 is YYREEE (reference sequence). This CDR3 comprises 16 residues. Losses at the gene ends were 2 bases for V and 3 bases for J; bases not matched to a gene: 4. The CDR3 nucleotides are TGTGCCAGCAGCTTCCCGGGACAGGGGTACACCGGGGAGCTGTTTTTT. Protein product: CASSFPGQGYTGELFF. Full variable domain (rest looked up from reference TRBV5-4 and TRBJ2-2): ETGVTQSPTHLIKTRGQQVTLRCSSQSGHNTVSWYQQALGQGPQFIFQYYREEENGRGNFPPRFSGLQFPNYSSELNVNALELDDSALYLCASSFPGQGYTGELFFGEGSRLTVL.

The rearrangement uses TRBV7-8 and TRBJ1-3, with TRBD1 matching 7 bases. V was clipped by 1 base and J by 4 bases; unmatched bases: 10. The germline V gene has CDR1 SGHVS and CDR2 FQNEAQ. The CDR3 runs 17 residues. This chain's CDR3 is CASSLGFGRGAGNTIYF. CDR3 coding DNA: TGTGCCAGCAGCTTAGGGTTCGGCAGGGGGGCAGGAAACACCATATATTTT. The whole variable domain, remainder taken from reference TRBV7-8 and TRBJ1-3, is GAGVSQSPRYKVAKRGQDVALRCDPISGHVSLFWYQQALGQGPEFLTYFQNEAQLDKSGLPSDRFFAERPEGSVSTLKIQRTQQEDSAVYLCASSLGFGRGAGNTIYFGEGSWLTVV.

This rearrangement joins TRBV5-6 to TRBJ2-1; no clear D. V was shortened by 3 bases and J by 0 bases, with 13 bases between the two germline ends. The CDR3 consists of 16 residues. Looked up from germline, CDR1 is SGHDT and CDR2 is YYEEEE. The DNA for the CDR3 is TGTGCCAGCAGCTCCCCTTTGATGCGCTCCTACAATGAGCAGTTCTTC. This encodes CASSSPLMRSYNEQFF.

This clone was observed a handful of times. This chain uses TRBV2 with TRBJ1-1; D perhaps matches TRBD1 (6 bases). This CDR3 region has 17 residues. V lost 6 bases to trimming and J lost 4 bases, with 24 bases between them. CDR1 and CDR2 (germline): SNHLY, FYNNEI. The CDR3 is CASSRGGRGGKGTEAFF. DNA of the CDR3: TGTGCCAGCAGCCGAGGCGGAAGGGGGGGAAAGGGCACTGAAGCTTTCTTT.

This clone was found a few times. The rearrangement joins TRBV29-1 to TRBJ2-3; 9 bases match TRBD2. V trimming: 0 bases; J trimming: 4 bases; junction bases outside the gene matches: 11. Germline V gene sequence: CDR1 SQVTM, CDR2 ANQGSEA. This CDR3 contains 17 residues. The DNA for the CDR3 is TGCAGCGTTGAAGATCTTCGCGGGGGGGCGGCTCCAGATACGCAGTATTTT. This encodes CSVEDLRGGAAPDTQYF.

The V and J genes are TRBV6-5 and TRBJ1-5; D perhaps matches TRBD1 (6 bases). The CDR3 covers 14 residues. CDR1 and CDR2 from the germline V gene are MNHEY and SVGAGI. Trimming cost V 6 bases and J 0 bases, with 9 bases left between them. CDR3 protein: CASRGADSNQPQHF. The CDR3 DNA sequence: TGTGCCAGCAGGGGGGCAGATAGCAATCAGCCCCAGCATTTT.

This rearrangement joins TRBV28 to TRBJ1-2; TRBD1 agrees at 7 bases. This CDR3 has 13 amino acids. The junction had 6 bases not matched to a gene; V was cut back by 3 bases and J by 8 bases. Germline V gene sequence: CDR1 MDHEN, CDR2 SYDVKM. CDR3 nucleotide sequence: TGTGCCAGCAGTTTGGAGGGGGCATGGGGCTACACCTTC. Protein: CASSLEGAWGYTF.

The chain joins TRBV21-1 to TRBJ1-5. TRBV21-1 is deemed a pseudogene. The CDR3 runs to 14 residues. The CDR3 spells CASSKVGYNQPQHF. CDR3 DNA sequence: TGTGCCAGCAGCAAAGTCGGGTACAATCAGCCCCAGCATTTT.